Below, 5 T cell receptor beta chains from the same sample are listed, as sequenced in a study of tumor-infiltrating lymphocytes in primary liver carcinoma. Both blood RNA, taken from unsorted whole blood, and germline DNA were extracted. Synthesis of TCR beta cDNA was carried out from 450 to 500 ng total RNA with a constant-region primer. Amplification in three nested multiplex PCR rounds with slightly modified ARM-PCR gave rise to TCR beta libraries. PCR rounds one and two used TRBV1-TRBV30 forward primers with a C-beta reverse primer for around 11 cycles each. TCRdb reanalysed the multiplex PCR reads using MiXCR and keeps one entry per CDR3 protein. Counted here are fewer than 350,000 distinct CDR3 sequences, about 60% occurring once; the ten biggest clones make up about 8.4%. The sequenced sample consisted of peripheral blood. Receptor source: a man aged 35 to 55 with primary liver carcinoma and hepatitis B virus infection.

The chain uses TRBV11-2 and TRBJ2-3, with TRBD2 identical over 14 bases. Germline CDR1 is SGHAT and CDR2 is FQNNGV. The CDR3 loop spans 18 amino acids. V lost 1 base and J lost 6; bases outside the gene matches: 9. The CDR3, as DNA: TGTGCCAGCAGCTTAGGCCCGACTAGCGGGAGGGCCCGGGATACGCAGTATTTT. Its translation: CASSLGPTSGRARDTQYF.

As concerns this clonotype: A single base separates this from a much larger clone, so it may be a read error. This chain joins TRBV6-5 and TRBJ2-7, with 10 bases that match TRBD1. Germline CDR1 and CDR2: MNHEY and SVGAGI. This CDR3 comprises 13 residues. CDR3 coding DNA: TGTGCCTGCAGTAGGACAGGGGGCTACGAGCAGTACTTC. This gives the protein CACSRTGGYEQYF.

Note on this clonotype: A clone one base away is much larger, so this may be a read error. The chain employs TRBV6-5 and TRBJ2-7; 8 bases match TRBD2. CDR1 is MNHEY, CDR2 SVGAGI, per germline. The J segment lost 2 bases and the V segment lost 5 bases, leaving 8 bases of the junction unmatched. The CDR3 loop spans 15 amino acids. The CDR3 sequence is CASSPTSGFPYEQYF. The DNA of the CDR3 is TGTGCCAGCAGTCCCACTAGCGGTTTTCCCTACGAGCAGTACTTC.

J is TRBJ2-7 and V is TRBV5-1; 9 bases fit TRBD2. Germline trimming cut 4 bases from V and 1 base from J; bases unmatched to any gene: 6. Per the germline V gene, CDR1 is SGHRS and CDR2 is YFSETQ. The CDR3 is 15 amino acids. In DNA form, the CDR3 reads TGCGCCAGCAGCCTTAGCGGGAGTCTATCCTACGAGCAGTACTTC. It codes for CASSLSGSLSYEQYF.

On this clonotype itself: A read error may explain this, as a much larger clone is one base away. This CDR3 reads CANSSRDTLQETQYF. CDR3 DNA: TGTGCCAACAGCTCTCGGGACACCCTACAAGAGACCCAGTACTTC. The rearrangement joins TRBV13 to TRBJ2-5; D possibly corresponds to TRBD1 (6 bases). This CDR3 has 15 residues. Germline loops: CDR1 PRHDT, CDR2 FYEKMQ (reference sequence).